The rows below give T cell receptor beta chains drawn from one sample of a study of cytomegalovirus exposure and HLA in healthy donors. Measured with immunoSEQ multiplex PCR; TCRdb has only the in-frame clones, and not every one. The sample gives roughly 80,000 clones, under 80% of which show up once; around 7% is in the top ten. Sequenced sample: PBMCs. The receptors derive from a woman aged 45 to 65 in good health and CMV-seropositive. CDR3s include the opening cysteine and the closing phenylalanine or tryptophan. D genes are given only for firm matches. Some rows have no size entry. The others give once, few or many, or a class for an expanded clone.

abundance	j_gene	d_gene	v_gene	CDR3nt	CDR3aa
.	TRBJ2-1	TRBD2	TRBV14	TGTGCCAGCAGCCAAGGACTCGGGACTACTTTTATTAATGAGCAGTTCTTC	CASSQGLGTTFINEQFF
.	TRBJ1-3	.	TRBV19	TGTGCCAGTAGTTTCCCGGTTTACTCTGGAAACACCATATATTTT	CASSFPVYSGNTIYF
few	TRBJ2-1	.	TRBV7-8	TGTGCCAGCAGCTTAGAGGGAGTCGGGGATGAGCAGTTCTTC	CASSLEGVGDEQFF
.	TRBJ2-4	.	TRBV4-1	TGCGCCAGTACAGGGACCGGAAACATTCAGTACTTC	CASTGTGNIQYF
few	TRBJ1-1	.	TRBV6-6	TGTGCCAGCAGCCCTAATTCAGGGTTGCAGACTGAAGCTTTCTTT	CASSPNSGLQTEAFF
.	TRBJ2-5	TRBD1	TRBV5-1	TGCGCCAGCAGCAAACAGACAGGGTACCAAGAGACCCAGTACTTC	CASSKQTGYQETQYF
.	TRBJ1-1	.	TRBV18	TGTGCCAGCTCACCCTCGACGGAACGAGGAAAGAACACTGAAGCTTTCTTT	CASSPSTERGKNTEAFF
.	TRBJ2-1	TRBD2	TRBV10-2	TGCGCCAGCAGTGAGACTAGCGGGTTAAATGAGCAGTTCTTC	CASSETSGLNEQFF
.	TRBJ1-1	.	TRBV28	TGTGCCAGCAGTTTATCCAGGGCGGTGAACACTGAAGCTTTCTTT	CASSLSRAVNTEAFF
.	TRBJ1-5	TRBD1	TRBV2	TGTGCCAGCAGTGGGACAGGAAACGCCCAGGGGCCCCAGCATTTT	CASSGTGNAQGPQHF
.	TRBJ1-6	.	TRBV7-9	TGTGCCAGCAGCTTAGGGACAGCAGATAATTCACCCCTCCACTTT	CASSLGTADNSPLHF
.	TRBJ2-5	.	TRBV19	TGTGCCAGTAGTATAGTTCTAGCAGAGACCCAGTACTTC	CASSIVLAETQYF
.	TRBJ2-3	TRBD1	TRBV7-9	TGTGCCAGCAGCGTAGGACAGGGGTTTCCAGATACGCAGTATTTT	CASSVGQGFPDTQYF
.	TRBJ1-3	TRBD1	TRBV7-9	TGTGCCAGCAGCCAGACAGGGTTCTCAGGAAACACCATATATTTT	CASSQTGFSGNTIYF
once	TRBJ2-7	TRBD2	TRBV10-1	TGCGCCAGCAGTCCCTTTACTAGCGGGGGAACCTACGAGCAGTACTTC	CASSPFTSGGTYEQYF
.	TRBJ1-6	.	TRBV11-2	TGTGCCAGCAGCTTTGGCTCCCGAGGTATCCCCCCCCTCCACTTT	CASSFGSRGIPPLHF
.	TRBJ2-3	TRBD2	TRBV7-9	TGTGCCAGCAGCTCCACTAGCGGGGGGGCCAGAACAGATACGCAGTATTTT	CASSSTSGGARTDTQYF
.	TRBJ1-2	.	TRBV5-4	TGTGCCAGCAGCGCCGAGGACTATGGCTACACCTTC	CASSAEDYGYTF
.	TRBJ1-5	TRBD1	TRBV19	TGTGCCAGTAGTATAACCCTCAGGGACAGTCAGCCCCAGCATTTT	CASSITLRDSQPQHF
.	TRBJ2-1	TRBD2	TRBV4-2	TGTGCCAGCAGACCCGAGACTAGCGGGGGGGTCTACAATGAGCAGTTCTTC	CASRPETSGGVYNEQFF
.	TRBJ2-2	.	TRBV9	TGTGCCAGCAGCGTAGGCATCGGTGGCGGCACCGGGGAGCTGTTTTTT	CASSVGIGGGTGELFF
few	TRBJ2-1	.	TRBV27	TGTGCCAGCAGTCGGGGGGCGGGATACAATGAGCAGTTCTTC	CASSRGAGYNEQFF
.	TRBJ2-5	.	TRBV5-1	TGCGCCAGCAGCTTGGCACCAGCGGTACAAGAGACCCAGTACTTC	CASSLAPAVQETQYF
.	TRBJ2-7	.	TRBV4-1	TGCGCCAGCAGCCAAGATCAGCGCAGGGCGTACGAGCAGTACTTC	CASSQDQRRAYEQYF
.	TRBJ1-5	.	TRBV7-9	TGTGCCAGCAGCCCCACAGGGTTAAGTCAGCCCCAGCATTTT	CASSPTGLSQPQHF
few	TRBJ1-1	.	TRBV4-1	TGCGCCAGCAGCCACGACAGATTAAACACTGAAGCTTTCTTT	CASSHDRLNTEAFF
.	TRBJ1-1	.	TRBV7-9	TGTGCCAGCAGCTTAGCGGGCAGTCCTGAAGCTTTCTTT	CASSLAGSPEAFF
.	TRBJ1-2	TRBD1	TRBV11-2	TGTGCCAGCTTAGGACAGGGGGGTAACTATGGCTACACCTTC	CASLGQGGNYGYTF
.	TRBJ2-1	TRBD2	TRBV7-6	TGTGCCAGCACCGTGGGGGGGGATGAGCAGTTCTTC	CASTVGGDEQFF
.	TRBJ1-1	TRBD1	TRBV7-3	TGTGCCAGCAGCGCATCAGACAGGGGGAGGACTGAAGCTTTCTTT	CASSASDRGRTEAFF
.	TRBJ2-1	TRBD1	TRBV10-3	TGTGCCATCAGTGAGTCCTTTCCGGGACAGGGTACGTTCTTC	CAISESFPGQGTFF
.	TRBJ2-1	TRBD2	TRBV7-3	TGTGCCAGCAGCTTAGCAGCGGGGGGGCACAATGAGCAGTTCTTC	CASSLAAGGHNEQFF